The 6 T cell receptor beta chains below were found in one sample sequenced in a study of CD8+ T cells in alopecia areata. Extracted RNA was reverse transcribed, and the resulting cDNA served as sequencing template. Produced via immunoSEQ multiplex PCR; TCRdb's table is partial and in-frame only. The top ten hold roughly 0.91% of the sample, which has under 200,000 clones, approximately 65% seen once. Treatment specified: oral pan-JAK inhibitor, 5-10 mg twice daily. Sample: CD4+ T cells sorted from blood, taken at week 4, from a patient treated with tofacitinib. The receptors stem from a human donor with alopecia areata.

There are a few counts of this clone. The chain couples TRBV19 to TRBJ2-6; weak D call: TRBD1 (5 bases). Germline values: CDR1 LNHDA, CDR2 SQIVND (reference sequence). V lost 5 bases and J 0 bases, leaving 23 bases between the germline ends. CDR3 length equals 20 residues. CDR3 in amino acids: CASSHWWAEGASSGANVLTF. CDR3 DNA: TGTGCCAGTAGTCATTGGTGGGCGGAAGGGGCTTCCTCTGGGGCCAACGTCCTGACTTTC.

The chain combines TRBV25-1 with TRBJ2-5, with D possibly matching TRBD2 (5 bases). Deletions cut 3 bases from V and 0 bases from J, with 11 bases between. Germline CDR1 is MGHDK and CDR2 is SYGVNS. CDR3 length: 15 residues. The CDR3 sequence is CASSDAREYQETQYF. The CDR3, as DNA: TGTGCCAGCAGTGACGCTAGGGAGTACCAAGAGACCCAGTACTTC.

In DNA, the CDR3 is TGCAGCGTTGGGCTTAGCGGGGGCCGGGAGCTGTTTTTT. Protein product: CSVGLSGGRELFF. The V call is TRBV29-1, the J call TRBJ2-2; 9 nucleotides align to TRBD2. J gave up 9 bases and V 4 bases, and 6 bases lay outside the gene matches. The CDR3 is 13 amino acids. From germline, CDR1 is SQVTM and CDR2 ANQGSEA.

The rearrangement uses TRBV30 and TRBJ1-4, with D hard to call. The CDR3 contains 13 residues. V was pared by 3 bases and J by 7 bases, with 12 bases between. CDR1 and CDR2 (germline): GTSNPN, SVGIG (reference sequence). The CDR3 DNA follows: TGTGCCTGGAGAGTACATACTGGTGAAAAACTGTTTTTT. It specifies CAWRVHTGEKLFF.

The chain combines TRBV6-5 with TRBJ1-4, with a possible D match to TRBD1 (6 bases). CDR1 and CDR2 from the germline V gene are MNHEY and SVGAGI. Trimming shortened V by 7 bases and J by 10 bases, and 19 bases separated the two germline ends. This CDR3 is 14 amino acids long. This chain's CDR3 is CASKKGQLGRKLFF. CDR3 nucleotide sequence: TGTGCCAGCAAAAAAGGACAGCTCGGACGAAAACTGTTTTTT.

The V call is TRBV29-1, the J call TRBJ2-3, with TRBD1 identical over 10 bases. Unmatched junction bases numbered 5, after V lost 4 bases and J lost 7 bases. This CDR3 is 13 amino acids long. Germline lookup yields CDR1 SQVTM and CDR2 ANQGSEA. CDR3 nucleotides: TGCAGCGTTGCTGACAGGGGGCTTAATACGCAGTATTTT. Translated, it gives CSVADRGLNTQYF.